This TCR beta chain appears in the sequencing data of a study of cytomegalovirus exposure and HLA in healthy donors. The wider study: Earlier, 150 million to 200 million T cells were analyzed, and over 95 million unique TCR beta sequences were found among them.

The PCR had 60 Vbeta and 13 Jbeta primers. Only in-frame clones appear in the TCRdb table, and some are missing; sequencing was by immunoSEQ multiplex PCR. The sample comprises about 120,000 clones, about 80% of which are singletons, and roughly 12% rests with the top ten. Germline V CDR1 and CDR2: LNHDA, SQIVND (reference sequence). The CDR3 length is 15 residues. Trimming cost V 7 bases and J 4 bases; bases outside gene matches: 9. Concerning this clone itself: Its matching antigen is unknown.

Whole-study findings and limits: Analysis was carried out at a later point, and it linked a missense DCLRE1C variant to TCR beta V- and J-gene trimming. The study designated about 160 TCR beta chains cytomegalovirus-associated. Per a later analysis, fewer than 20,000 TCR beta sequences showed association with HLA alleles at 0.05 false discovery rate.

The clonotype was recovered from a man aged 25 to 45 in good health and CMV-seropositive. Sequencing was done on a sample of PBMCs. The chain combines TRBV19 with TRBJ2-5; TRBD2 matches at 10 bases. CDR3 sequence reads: CASTRSGGAIETQYF. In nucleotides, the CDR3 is TGTGCCAGTACGAGGAGCGGGGGGGCGATAGAGACCCAGTACTTC. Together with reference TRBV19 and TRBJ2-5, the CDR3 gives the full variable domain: DGGITQSPKYLFRKEGQNVTLSCEQNLNHDAMYWYRQDPGQGLRLIYYSQIVNDFQKGDIAEGYSVSREKKESFPLTVTSAQKNPTAFYLCASTRSGGAIETQYFGPGTRLLVL.